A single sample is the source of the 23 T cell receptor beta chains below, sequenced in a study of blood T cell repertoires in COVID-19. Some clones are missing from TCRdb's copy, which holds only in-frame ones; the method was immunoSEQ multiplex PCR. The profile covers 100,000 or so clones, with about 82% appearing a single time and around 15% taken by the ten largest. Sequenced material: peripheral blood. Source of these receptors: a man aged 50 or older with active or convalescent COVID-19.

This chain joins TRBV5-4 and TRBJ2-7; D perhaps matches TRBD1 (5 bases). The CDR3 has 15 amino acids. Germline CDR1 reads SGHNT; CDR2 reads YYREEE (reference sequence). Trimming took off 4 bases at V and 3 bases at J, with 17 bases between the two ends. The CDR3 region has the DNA TGTGCCAGCAGCGCCTGGGGTACAGGAGACTACGAGCAGTACTTC. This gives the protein CASSAWGTGDYEQYF.

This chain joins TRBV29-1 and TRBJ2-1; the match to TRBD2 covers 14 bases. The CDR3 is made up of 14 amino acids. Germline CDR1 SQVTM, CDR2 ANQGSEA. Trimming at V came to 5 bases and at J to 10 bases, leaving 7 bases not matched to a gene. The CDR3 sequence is CSVTGTSGRGEQFF. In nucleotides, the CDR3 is TGCAGCGTTACCGGGACTAGCGGGAGAGGAGAGCAGTTCTTC.

CDR3 nucleotides: TGTGCCTACTACCAGTCCCTCTCTGGGGCCAACGTCCTGACTTTC. Translated, it gives CAYYQSLSGANVLTF. The chain carries TRBV30 and TRBJ2-6; no reliable D call. Per germline, CDR1 GTSNPN and CDR2 SVGIG (reference sequence). The CDR3 spans 15 residues. V gave up 7 bases and J gave up 0 bases, with 13 bases separating them.

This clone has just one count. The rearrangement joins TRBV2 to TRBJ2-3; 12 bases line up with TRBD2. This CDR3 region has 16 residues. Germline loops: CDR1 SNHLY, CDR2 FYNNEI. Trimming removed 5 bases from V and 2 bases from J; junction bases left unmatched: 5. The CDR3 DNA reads TGTGCCAGCAGTCGGACTAGCGGGACTTCCACAGATACGCAGTATTTT. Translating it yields CASSRTSGTSTDTQYF.

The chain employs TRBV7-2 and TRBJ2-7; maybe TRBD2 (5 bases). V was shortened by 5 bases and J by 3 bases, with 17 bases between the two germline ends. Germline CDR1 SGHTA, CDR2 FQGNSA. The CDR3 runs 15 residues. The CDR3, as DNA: TGTGCCAGCAGCCCCGGAGGAGCGGTTAGCTACGAGCAGTACTTC. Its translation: CASSPGGAVSYEQYF.

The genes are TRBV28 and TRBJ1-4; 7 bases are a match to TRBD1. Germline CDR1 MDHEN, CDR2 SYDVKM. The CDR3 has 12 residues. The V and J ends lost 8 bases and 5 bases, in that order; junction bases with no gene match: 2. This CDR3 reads CASGDSNEKLFF. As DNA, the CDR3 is TGTGCCAGCGGGGACAGCAATGAAAAACTGTTTTTT.

The CDR3 coding sequence is TGTGCCAGCAGTGACTCGATATGGCGGGAGTTCAGGGACAATGAGCAGTTCTTC. As protein: CASSDSIWREFRDNEQFF. The chain joins TRBV6-4 to TRBJ2-1; TRBD2 matches 7 bases. Germline assignment: CDR1 MRHNA and CDR2 SNTAGT. V trimming: 0 bases; J trimming: 5 bases; junction bases outside the gene matches: 13. The CDR3 runs to 18 residues.

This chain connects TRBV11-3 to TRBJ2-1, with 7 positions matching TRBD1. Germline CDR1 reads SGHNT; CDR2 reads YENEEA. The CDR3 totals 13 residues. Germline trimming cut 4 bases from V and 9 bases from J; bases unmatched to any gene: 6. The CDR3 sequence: CASSYRGSVEQFF. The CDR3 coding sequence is TGTGCCAGCAGCTACAGGGGATCGGTTGAGCAGTTCTTC.

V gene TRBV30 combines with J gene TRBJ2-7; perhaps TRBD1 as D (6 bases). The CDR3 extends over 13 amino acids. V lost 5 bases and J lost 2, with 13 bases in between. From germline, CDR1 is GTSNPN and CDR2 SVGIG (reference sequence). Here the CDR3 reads CAWDPGQAYEQYF. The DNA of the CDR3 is TGTGCCTGGGACCCGGGACAAGCCTACGAGCAGTACTTC.

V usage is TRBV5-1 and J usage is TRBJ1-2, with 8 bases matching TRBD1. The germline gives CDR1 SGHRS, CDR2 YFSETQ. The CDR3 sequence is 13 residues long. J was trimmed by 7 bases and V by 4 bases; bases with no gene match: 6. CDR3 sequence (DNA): TGCGCCAGCAGCGTCACAGGGGGAGGTGGCTACACCTTC. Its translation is CASSVTGGGGYTF.

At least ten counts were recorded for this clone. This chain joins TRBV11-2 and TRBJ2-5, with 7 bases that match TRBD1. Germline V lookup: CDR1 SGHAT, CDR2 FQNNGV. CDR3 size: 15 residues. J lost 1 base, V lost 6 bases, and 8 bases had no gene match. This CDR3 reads CASRDRATLQETQYF. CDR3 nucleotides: TGTGCCAGCAGAGACAGGGCGACCCTCCAAGAGACCCAGTACTTC.

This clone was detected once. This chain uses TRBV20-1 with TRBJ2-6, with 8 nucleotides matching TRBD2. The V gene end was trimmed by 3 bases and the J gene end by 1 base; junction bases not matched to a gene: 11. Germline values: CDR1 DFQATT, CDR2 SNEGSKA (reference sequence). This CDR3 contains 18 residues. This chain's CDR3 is CSASRGAGGTSGANVLTF. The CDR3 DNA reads TGCAGTGCTAGTCGCGGGGCGGGAGGAACGTCTGGGGCCAACGTCCTGACTTTC.

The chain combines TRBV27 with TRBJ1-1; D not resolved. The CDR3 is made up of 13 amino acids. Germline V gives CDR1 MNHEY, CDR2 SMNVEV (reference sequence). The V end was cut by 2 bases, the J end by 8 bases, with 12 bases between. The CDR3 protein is CASSLAETSEAFF. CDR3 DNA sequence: TGTGCCAGCAGTTTAGCCGAGACATCAGAAGCTTTCTTT.

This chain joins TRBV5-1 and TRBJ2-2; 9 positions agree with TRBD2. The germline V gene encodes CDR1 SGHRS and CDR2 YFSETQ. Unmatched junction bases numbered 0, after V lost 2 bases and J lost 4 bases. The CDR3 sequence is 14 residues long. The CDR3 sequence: CASSFSGSTGELFF. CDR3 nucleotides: TGCGCCAGCAGCTTTAGCGGGAGCACCGGGGAGCTGTTTTTT.

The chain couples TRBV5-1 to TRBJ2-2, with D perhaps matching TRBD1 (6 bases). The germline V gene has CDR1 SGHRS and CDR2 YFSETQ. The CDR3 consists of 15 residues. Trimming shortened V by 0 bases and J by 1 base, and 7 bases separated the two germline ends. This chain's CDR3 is CASSLVGQNTGELFF. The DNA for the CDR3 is TGCGCCAGCAGCTTGGTGGGACAGAACACCGGGGAGCTGTTTTTT.

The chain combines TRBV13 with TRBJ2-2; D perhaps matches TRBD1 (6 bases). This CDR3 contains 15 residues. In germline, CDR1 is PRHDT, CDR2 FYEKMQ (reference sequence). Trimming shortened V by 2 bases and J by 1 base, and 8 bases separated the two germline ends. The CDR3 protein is CASSLPGQNTGELFF. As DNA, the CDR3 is TGTGCCAGCAGCTTACCGGGACAGAACACCGGGGAGCTGTTTTTT.

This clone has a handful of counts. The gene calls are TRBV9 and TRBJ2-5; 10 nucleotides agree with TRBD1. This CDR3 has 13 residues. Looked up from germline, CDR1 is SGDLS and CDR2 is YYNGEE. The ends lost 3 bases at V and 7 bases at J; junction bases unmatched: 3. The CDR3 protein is CASSGQGALTQYF. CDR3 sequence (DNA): TGTGCCAGCAGCGGACAGGGGGCTCTGACCCAGTACTTC. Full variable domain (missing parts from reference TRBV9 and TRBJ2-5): DSGVTQTPKHLITATGQRVTLRCSPRSGDLSVYWYQQSLDQGLQFLIQYYNGEERAKGNILERFSAQQFPDLHSELNLSSLELGDSALYFCASSGQGALTQYFGPGTRLLVL.

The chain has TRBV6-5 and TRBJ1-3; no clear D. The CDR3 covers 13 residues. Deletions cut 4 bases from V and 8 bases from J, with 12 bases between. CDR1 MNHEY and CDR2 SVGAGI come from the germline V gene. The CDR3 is CASSLDGGDTIYF. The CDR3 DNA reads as TGTGCCAGCAGTTTGGACGGAGGAGACACCATATATTTT.

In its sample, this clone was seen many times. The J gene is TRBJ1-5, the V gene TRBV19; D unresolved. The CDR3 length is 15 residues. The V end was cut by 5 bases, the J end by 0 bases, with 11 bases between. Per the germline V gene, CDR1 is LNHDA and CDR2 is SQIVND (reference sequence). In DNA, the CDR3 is TGTGCCAGTAGTTTTCTTATGAGTAGCAATCAGCCCCAGCATTTT. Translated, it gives CASSFLMSSNQPQHF.

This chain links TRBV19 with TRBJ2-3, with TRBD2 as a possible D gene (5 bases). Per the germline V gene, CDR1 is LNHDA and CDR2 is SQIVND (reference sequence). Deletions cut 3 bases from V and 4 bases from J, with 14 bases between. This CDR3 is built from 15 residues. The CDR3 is CASSIWTDGADTQYF. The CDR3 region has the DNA TGTGCCAGTAGTATCTGGACCGACGGGGCAGATACGCAGTATTTT.

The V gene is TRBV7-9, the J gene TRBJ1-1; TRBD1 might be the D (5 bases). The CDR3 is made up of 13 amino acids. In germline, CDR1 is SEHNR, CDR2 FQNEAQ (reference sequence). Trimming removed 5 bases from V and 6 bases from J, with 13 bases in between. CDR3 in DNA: TGTGCCAGCAGCCTTGACAGTTTGCCTGAAGCTTTCTTT. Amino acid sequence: CASSLDSLPEAFF.

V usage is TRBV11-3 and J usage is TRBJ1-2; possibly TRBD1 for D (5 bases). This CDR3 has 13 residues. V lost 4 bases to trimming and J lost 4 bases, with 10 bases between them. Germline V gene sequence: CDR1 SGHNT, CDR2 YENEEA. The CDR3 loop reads CASSSRDFYGYTF. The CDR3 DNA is TGTGCCAGCAGCTCCCGGGACTTCTATGGCTACACCTTC.

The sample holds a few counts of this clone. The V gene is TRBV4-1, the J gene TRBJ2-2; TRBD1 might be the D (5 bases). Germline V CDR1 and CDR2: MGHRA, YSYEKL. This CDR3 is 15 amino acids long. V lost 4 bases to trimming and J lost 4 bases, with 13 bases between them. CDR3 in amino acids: CASSPYRGGTGELFF. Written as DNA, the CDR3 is TGCGCCAGCAGCCCCTATAGGGGCGGCACCGGGGAGCTGTTTTTT.